The 32 T cell receptor beta chains in this list originate from one sample, sequenced in a study of molecular identifiers for immune sequencing clone quantification. TCRdb reprocessed the PCR reads with MiXCR, giving one entry per CDR3 protein. Among 300,000 to 350,000 distinct CDR3 sequences listed, about a fifth were seen once. Sequenced: naive CD8+ T cells from blood, with Jurkat cell RNA spiked in. Subset meaning: FACS-sorted CD8+CD4-CCR7+CD45RA+ naive T cells. These receptors all come from a human donor in good health. Some libraries in this study had Jurkat cell RNA spiked in.

The V call is TRBV28, the J call TRBJ2-1, with D tentatively TRBD2 (5 bases). CDR1 and CDR2 (germline): MDHEN, SYDVKM. This CDR3 comprises 15 residues. V lost 5 bases and J 8 bases, leaving 19 bases between the germline ends. The CDR3 sequence is CASSPRPDSTDEQFF. In nucleotides, the CDR3 is TGTGCCAGCAGTCCCCGCCCGGACTCCACGGATGAGCAGTTCTTC. Complete variable domain (other parts from reference TRBV28 and TRBJ2-1): DVKVTQSSRYLVKRTGEKVFLECVQDMDHENMFWYRQDPGLGLRLIYFSYDVKMKEKGDIPEGYSVSREKKERFSLILESASTNQTSMYLCASSPRPDSTDEQFFGPGTRLTVL.

This clonotype was seen ten or more times. The chain combines TRBV21-1 with TRBJ2-4; the table assigns TRBD1, which was not confirmed against the DNA. TRBV21-1 is a pseudogene locus. The CDR3 has 17 amino acids. In DNA, the CDR3 is TGTGCCAGCAGCCCTGATGCGGGACAGGGTACCAAAAACATTCAGTACTTC. This sequence encodes CASSPDAGQGTKNIQYF.

This clonotype was seen a handful of times. The chain combines TRBV6-5 with TRBJ2-6, with TRBD1 matching 9 bases. This CDR3 region has 18 residues. J was trimmed by 0 bases and V by 0 bases; bases with no gene match: 3. Germline V gene data show CDR1 as MNHEY and CDR2 as SVGAGI. The CDR3 DNA is TGTGCCAGCAGTTACTCCGGGACAGGGTTCTCTGGGGCCAACGTCCTGACTTTC. It yields the protein CASSYSGTGFSGANVLTF.

This clonotype was seen ten or more times. The CDR3 reads CSARVPGSHEQYF. CDR3 nucleotide sequence: TGCAGTGCTAGAGTGCCGGGATCCCACGAGCAGTACTTC. V is TRBV20-1 and J is TRBJ2-7; possibly TRBD2 for D (5 bases). Looked up from germline, CDR1 is DFQATT and CDR2 is SNEGSKA (reference sequence). The CDR3 extends over 13 amino acids. Trimming left V 1 base short and J 5 bases short, with 12 bases between.

This clonotype was observed at least ten times. The chain uses TRBV13 and TRBJ1-5, with 7 nucleotides matching TRBD1. The CDR3 has 15 amino acids. CDR1 and CDR2 from the germline V gene are PRHDT and FYEKMQ (reference sequence). V trimming: 1 base; J trimming: 8 bases; junction bases outside the gene matches: 8. The CDR3 sequence: CASSLDRGPPKPQHF. The CDR3 DNA sequence: TGTGCCAGCAGCTTAGACAGGGGACCACCCAAGCCCCAGCATTTT.

This clonotype was seen at least ten times. The chain is built from TRBV7-8 and TRBJ2-1; TRBD1 matches 8 bases. The trim removed 4 bases at V and 4 bases at J, leaving 9 bases unmatched. CDR1 is SGHVS and CDR2 is FQNEAQ in the germline V gene. This CDR3 comprises 16 residues. CDR3 sequence (DNA): TGTGCCAGCAGCTCAGACAGGGGAGGTGTTTACAATGAGCAGTTCTTC. Its translation is CASSSDRGGVYNEQFF.

This clonotype is a singleton in its sample. The chain employs TRBV28 and TRBJ2-1; 9 nucleotides align to TRBD2. Losses at the gene ends were 1 base for V and 0 bases for J; bases not matched to a gene: 13. Germline V gene data show CDR1 as MDHEN and CDR2 as SYDVKM. The CDR3 has 20 amino acids. CDR3 nucleotides: TGTGCCAGCAGTTTATTTTGGATGGGACTAGCCGAAAGCTCCTACAATGAGCAGTTCTTC. Amino acid sequence: CASSLFWMGLAESSYNEQFF.

This clonotype occurred a few times. The gene calls are TRBV5-6 and TRBJ2-4; D may be TRBD1 or TRBD2 (6 bases each). This CDR3 is 14 amino acids long. Germline CDR1 and CDR2: SGHDT and YYEEEE. V dropped 0 bases and J dropped 7 bases, with 11 bases sitting between them. The CDR3 here is CASSLGGGGNIQYF. CDR3 coding DNA: TGTGCCAGCAGCTTGGGCGGAGGGGGTAACATTCAGTACTTC.

This clonotype occurred once. A read error is possible here, since a much larger clone lies one base away. The chain carries TRBV7-2 and TRBJ2-7; D is unresolved. This CDR3 has 15 amino acids. CDR1 and CDR2 from the germline V gene are SGHTA and FQGNSA. V was pared by 2 bases and J by 0 bases, with 11 bases between. The CDR3 nucleotides read TGTGCCAGCAGCTTATTAGTCGCCCCCTCCTACGAGCAGTACTTC. Its protein product is CASSLLVAPSYEQYF.

This clonotype was seen at least ten times. The rearrangement uses TRBV28 and TRBJ2-3; D perhaps matches TRBD1 (6 bases). The length of the CDR3 is 16 residues. V lost 3 bases, J lost 1 base, and 14 bases lay in between. CDR1 is MDHEN, CDR2 SYDVKM, per germline. The CDR3 here is CASSFAPAGGTDTQYF. CDR3 bases: TGTGCCAGCAGTTTCGCGCCGGCAGGGGGCACAGATACGCAGTATTTT.

This clonotype appeared many times. The chain couples TRBV4-1 to TRBJ2-7; TRBD1 agrees at 7 bases. There are 15 residues in the CDR3. V was pared by 0 bases and J by 4 bases, with 6 bases of the junction left unmatched. In germline, CDR1 is MGHRA, CDR2 YSYEKL. The DNA of the CDR3 is TGCGCCAGCAGCCAAGATTCGACAGGGCTATACGAGCAGTACTTC. It codes for CASSQDSTGLYEQYF.

This clonotype was picked up many times. This rearrangement joins TRBV5-1 to TRBJ2-5; TRBD2 might be the D (5 bases). Trimming took 10 bases from V and 1 from J, leaving 14 bases between them. Germline V lookup: CDR1 SGHRS, CDR2 YFSETQ. There are 13 residues in the CDR3. This CDR3 is CAGYGETQETQYF. CDR3 DNA sequence: TGCGCCGGCTATGGGGAGACCCAAGAGACCCAGTACTTC.

This clonotype came up many times. The chain's CDR3 is CASSYSTGDEQYF. In DNA, the CDR3 is TGTGCCAGCAGTTACTCGACAGGGGACGAGCAGTACTTC. J is TRBJ2-7 and V is TRBV6-6; 8 bases line up with TRBD1. Germline assignment: CDR1 MNHNY and CDR2 SVGAGI (reference sequence). This CDR3 contains 13 residues. V shed 0 bases, J shed 5 bases, and the junction held 0 bases outside the gene matches.

Notes on this clonotype: A much larger clone sits a single nucleotide away, making a read error possible. The chain has TRBV11-2 and TRBJ2-2; D might be TRBD2 (6 bases). Germline V gene sequence: CDR1 SGHAT, CDR2 FQNNGV. The CDR3 has 14 amino acids. In nucleotides, the CDR3 is TGTGCCAGCAGCTTACTAGCGAACACCGGGGAGCTGCTTTTT. Translated, it gives CASSLLANTGELLF.

The chain recombines TRBV11-2 with TRBJ2-4, with D maybe TRBD1 (5 bases). CDR3 length: 16 amino acids. The germline V and J ends were trimmed by 5 bases and 0 bases, with 14 bases remaining between them. Germline loops: CDR1 SGHAT, CDR2 FQNNGV. This CDR3 is CASSRTAGIAKNIQYF. The CDR3 nucleotides read TGTGCCAGCAGCCGAACCGCAGGGATAGCCAAAAACATTCAGTACTTC.

Comment on this clonotype: Possible read error: a much larger clone is one base away. This chain uses TRBV20-1 with TRBJ2-1; no firm D call. This CDR3 has 15 amino acids. Germline assignment: CDR1 DFQATT and CDR2 SNEGSKA (reference sequence). CDR3 amino acids: CSVRSMRERYNEQFF. The CDR3 nucleotides are TGCAGTGTTAGAAGTATGAGAGAGCGTTACAATGAGCAGTTCTTC.

On this clonotype itself: Just one base apart from a much larger clone, this may be a read error. V gene TRBV4-1 combines with J gene TRBJ1-6, with D tentatively TRBD1 (5 bases). The germline V gene encodes CDR1 MGHRA and CDR2 YSYEKL. The length of the CDR3 is 15 residues. CDR3 protein: CASGQDWGPYSPLHF. CDR3 DNA: TGCGCCAGCGGCCAAGATTGGGGACCCTATTCACCCCTCCACTTT.

Worth noting for this clonotype: This may be a read error: a much more frequent sequence differs by one nucleotide. The conserved closing phenylalanine or tryptophan is absent in this CDR3, likely reflecting a read error. This chain joins TRBV30 and TRBJ1-1; D gene uncertain. This CDR3 is 12 amino acids long. V shed 2 bases and J shed 6 bases, with 10 bases lying between them. CDR1 and CDR2 (germline): GTSNPN, SVGIG (reference sequence). The DNA for the CDR3 is TGTGCCTGGAGTTTCACGGTTGCTGAAGCTTTCCTT. As protein: CAWSFTVAEAFL.

Details on this clonotype: A much bigger clone sits one base away, suggesting this may be a read error. The chain links TRBV20-1 to TRBJ2-7; D remains ambiguous. This CDR3 has 12 residues. Between the trimmed V and J ends, which lost 4 bases and 1 base, there was a span of 8 bases. From germline, CDR1 is DFQATT and CDR2 SNEGSKA (reference sequence). DNA of the CDR3: TGCAGTGCTAATGGTCCGTCCTACGAGCAGTACTTC. This gives the protein CSANGPSYEQYF.

At least ten counts were recorded for this clonotype. The chain is built from TRBV12-5 and TRBJ2-3; 12 bases are shared with TRBD2. CDR3 size: 17 residues. Germline trimming cut 3 bases from V and 3 bases from J; bases unmatched to any gene: 7. In germline, CDR1 is LGHNT, CDR2 FRNRAP. The CDR3 reads CASGFGLAGRQTDTQYF. As DNA, the CDR3 is TGTGCTAGTGGTTTCGGACTAGCGGGAAGGCAGACAGATACGCAGTATTTT.

Of note for this clonotype: A read error is likely, as this CDR3 ends without the conserved phenylalanine or tryptophan. The V and J genes are TRBV28 and TRBJ1-2, with 7 nucleotides matching TRBD1. This CDR3 has 15 amino acids. Trimming at V came to 1 base and at J to 3 bases, leaving 5 bases not matched to a gene. Germline CDR1 is MDHEN and CDR2 is SYDVKM. CDR3 loop: CASSLSRTGYYGYTL. Here the CDR3 DNA reads TGTGCCAGCAGTTTATCCCGGACAGGATACTATGGCTACACCCTC.

This clonotype has at least ten counts. V gene TRBV3-1 combines with J gene TRBJ2-6; D not resolved. Germline V gene sequence: CDR1 LGHDT, CDR2 YNNKEL (reference sequence). The CDR3 spans 14 residues. V lost 3 bases and J 6 bases, leaving 9 bases between the germline ends. CDR3 coding DNA: TGTGCCAGCAGCCAGGGAAGGTCGGCCAACGTCCTGACTTTC. This sequence encodes CASSQGRSANVLTF.

Worth noting for this clonotype: This may stem from a read error, because a much larger clone lies one nucleotide away. The rearrangement links TRBV20-1 to TRBJ2-1; D is tentatively TRBD1 or TRBD2 (5 bases each). V lost 3 bases and J lost 6, with 15 bases in between. The CDR3 has 14 residues. CDR1 is DFQATT, CDR2 SNEGSKA, per germline (reference sequence). The CDR3 region has the DNA TGCAGTGCTAGTGTGGGGGAGACACCCAATGAGCAGTTCTTC. As protein: CSASVGETPNEQFF.

The table lists this clonotype with a few counts. This may be a read error: a much more frequent sequence differs by one nucleotide. J is TRBJ2-1 and V is TRBV28; possibly TRBD1 for D (5 bases). Trimming stripped 2 bases from V and 10 bases from J, with 12 bases between. This CDR3 contains 13 residues. Per the germline V gene, CDR1 is MDHEN and CDR2 is SYDVKM. The CDR3 reads CASSLKGMHEQFF. The CDR3 DNA is TGTGCCAGCAGTTTAAAGGGGATGCACGAGCAGTTCTTC.

This clonotype has a count of ten or more. The rearrangement joins TRBV4-3 to TRBJ2-7; 10 bases agree with TRBD2. This CDR3 is built from 17 residues. V was pared by 0 bases and J by 5 bases, with 10 bases of the junction left unmatched. The germline CDR1 and CDR2 sequences are LGHNA and YSLEER. CDR3 sequence: CASSQDRASGSFDEQYF. The CDR3, as DNA: TGCGCCAGCAGCCAAGATAGGGCTAGCGGGAGTTTCGACGAGCAGTACTTC.

This clonotype was counted a few times. The J gene is TRBJ2-7, the V gene TRBV12-3 or TRBV12-4, with 13 positions matching TRBD2. The CDR3 spans 17 residues. V lost 6 bases to trimming and J lost 1 base; unmatched junction nucleotides: 9. The CDR3 loop reads CASSQLAGGPGSYEQYF. CDR3 in DNA: TGTGCCAGCAGCCAACTAGCGGGAGGGCCGGGATCCTACGAGCAGTACTTC.

This clonotype was seen repeatedly, ten times or more. CDR3 bases: TGTGCCAGCAGCTTAGTAGAGGGGCCTGAAGCTTTCTTT. Residues: CASSLVEGPEAFF. V is TRBV7-9 and J is TRBJ1-1; possible D gene TRBD1, 5 bases. Trimming took off 1 base at V and 6 bases at J, with 9 bases between the two ends. Germline V CDR1 and CDR2: SEHNR, FQNEAQ (reference sequence). This CDR3 is 13 amino acids long.

This clonotype was counted between two and nine times. The chain joins TRBV14 to TRBJ2-3; no reliable D call. The CDR3 loop spans 16 amino acids. V lost 1 base to trimming and J lost 1 base, with 12 bases between them. Germline loops: CDR1 SGHDN, CDR2 FVKESK. The CDR3 nucleotides read TGTGCCAGCAGCCAAGTGAGCCGGAAGCGCACAGATACGCAGTATTTT. Translating gives CASSQVSRKRTDTQYF. Full variable domain (rest looked up from reference TRBV14 and TRBJ2-3): EAGVTQFPSHSVIEKGQTVTLRCDPISGHDNLYWYRRVMGKEIKFLLHFVKESKQDESGMPNNRFLAERTGGTYSTLKVQPAELEDSGVYFCASSQVSRKRTDTQYFGPGTRLTVL.

With regard to this clonotype: This may come from a read error, since a much larger clone is one base off. This chain connects TRBV7-6 to TRBJ2-2; possibly TRBD2 for D (5 bases). The CDR3 sequence is 13 residues long. The V gene's germline CDR1 is SGHVS and CDR2 FNYEAQ. In DNA form, the CDR3 reads TGTGCCAGCCAGCCCATGAACACCGGGGAGCTGGTTTTT. Its translation: CASQPMNTGELVF.

This clonotype was seen ten or more times. The chain carries TRBV2 and TRBJ2-5; no definite D call. Trimming removed 6 bases at V and 0 bases at J, with 11 bases between. The germline V gene encodes CDR1 SNHLY and CDR2 FYNNEI. CDR3 length equals 14 residues. The CDR3 here is CASRVDVNQETQYF. The CDR3 DNA reads TGTGCCAGCAGGGTGGACGTTAACCAAGAGACCCAGTACTTC.

About this clonotype itself: A much larger clonotype is one base distant, so this may be a read error. It is likely a read error, because the conserved phenylalanine at the end of the CDR3 is missing. The chain joins TRBV7-2 to TRBJ2-1; D not resolved. Trimming removed 1 base at V and 0 bases at J, with 10 bases between. Germline V gene sequence: CDR1 SGHTA, CDR2 FQGNSA. There are 16 residues in the CDR3. The CDR3 sequence: CASSLDVFSSYNEQFL. The CDR3 DNA reads TGTGCCAGCAGCTTAGACGTCTTTAGCTCCTACAATGAGCAGTTCCTC.

This clonotype was picked up many times. This chain joins TRBV28 and TRBJ2-1, with 8 bases that match TRBD2. Germline CDR1 is MDHEN and CDR2 is SYDVKM. The CDR3 runs 15 residues. The V and J ends lost 3 bases and 5 bases, in that order; junction bases with no gene match: 6. The CDR3 loop reads CASSFSIAGNNEQFF. The DNA of the CDR3 is TGTGCCAGCAGTTTTTCGATAGCGGGGAACAATGAGCAGTTCTTC. Using reference TRBV28 and TRBJ2-1 for the parts outside the CDR3, the full variable domain is DVKVTQSSRYLVKRTGEKVFLECVQDMDHENMFWYRQDPGLGLRLIYFSYDVKMKEKGDIPEGYSVSREKKERFSLILESASTNQTSMYLCASSFSIAGNNEQFFGPGTRLTVL.